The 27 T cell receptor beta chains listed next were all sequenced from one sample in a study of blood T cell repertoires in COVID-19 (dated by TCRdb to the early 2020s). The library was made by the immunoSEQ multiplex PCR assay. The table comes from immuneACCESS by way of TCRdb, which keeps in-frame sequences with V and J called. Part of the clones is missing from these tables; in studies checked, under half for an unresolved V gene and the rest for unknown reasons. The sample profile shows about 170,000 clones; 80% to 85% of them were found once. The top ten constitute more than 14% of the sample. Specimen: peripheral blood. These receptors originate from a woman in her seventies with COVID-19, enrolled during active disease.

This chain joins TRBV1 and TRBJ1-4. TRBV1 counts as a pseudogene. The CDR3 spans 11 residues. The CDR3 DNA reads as TGCACCAGCAGCTTTCCGCGGGGACTGTTTTTT. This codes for CTSSFPRGLFF.

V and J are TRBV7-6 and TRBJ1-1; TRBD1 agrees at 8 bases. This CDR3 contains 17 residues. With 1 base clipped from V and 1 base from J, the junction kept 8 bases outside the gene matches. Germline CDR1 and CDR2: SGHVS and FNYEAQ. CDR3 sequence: CASSLGGQGGTNTEAFF. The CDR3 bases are TGTGCCAGCAGCTTAGGCGGACAGGGCGGTACGAACACTGAAGCTTTCTTT.

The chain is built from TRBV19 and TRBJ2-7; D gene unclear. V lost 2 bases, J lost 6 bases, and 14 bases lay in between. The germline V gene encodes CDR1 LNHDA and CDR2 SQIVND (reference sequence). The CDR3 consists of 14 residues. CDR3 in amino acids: CASSIYIRSSEQYF. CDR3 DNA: TGTGCCAGTAGTATATATATCCGTTCGTCCGAGCAGTACTTC. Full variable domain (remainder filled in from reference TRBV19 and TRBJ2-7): DGGITQSPKYLFRKEGQNVTLSCEQNLNHDAMYWYRQDPGQGLRLIYYSQIVNDFQKGDIAEGYSVSREKKESFPLTVTSAQKNPTAFYLCASSIYIRSSEQYFGPGTRLTVT.

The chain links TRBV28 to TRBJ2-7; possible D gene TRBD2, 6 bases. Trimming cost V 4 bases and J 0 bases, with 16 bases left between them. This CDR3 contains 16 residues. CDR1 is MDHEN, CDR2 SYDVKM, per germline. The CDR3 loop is CASSSPRGSGSYEQYF. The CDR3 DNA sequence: TGTGCCAGCAGTTCCCCTCGCGGTAGCGGCTCCTACGAGCAGTACTTC.

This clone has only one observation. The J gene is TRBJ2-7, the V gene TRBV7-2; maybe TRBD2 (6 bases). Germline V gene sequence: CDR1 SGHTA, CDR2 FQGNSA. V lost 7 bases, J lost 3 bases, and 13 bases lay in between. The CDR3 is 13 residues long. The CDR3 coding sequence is TGTGCCAGCACCCCCACGGGACTCTACGAGCAGTACTTC. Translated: CASTPTGLYEQYF.

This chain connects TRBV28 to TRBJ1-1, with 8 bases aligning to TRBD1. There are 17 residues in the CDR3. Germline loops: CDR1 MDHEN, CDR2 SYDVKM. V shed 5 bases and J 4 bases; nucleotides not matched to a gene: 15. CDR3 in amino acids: CASSPRGRVWVGTEAFF. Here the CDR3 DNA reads TGTGCCAGCAGTCCCAGGGGGCGCGTCTGGGTGGGCACTGAAGCTTTCTTT.

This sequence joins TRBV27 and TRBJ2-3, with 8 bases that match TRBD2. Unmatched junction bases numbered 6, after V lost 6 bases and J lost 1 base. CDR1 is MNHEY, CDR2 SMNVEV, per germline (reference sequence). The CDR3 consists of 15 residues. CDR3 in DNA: TGTGCCAGCAGACAAAATAGCGGGGGCACAGATACGCAGTATTTT. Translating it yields CASRQNSGGTDTQYF.

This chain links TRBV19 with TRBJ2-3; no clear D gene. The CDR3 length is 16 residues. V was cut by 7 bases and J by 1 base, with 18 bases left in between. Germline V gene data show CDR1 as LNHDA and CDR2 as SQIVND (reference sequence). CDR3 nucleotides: TGTGCCAGTAAGGATGGAAAGGAGTTTGGCACAGATACGCAGTATTTT. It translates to CASKDGKEFGTDTQYF.

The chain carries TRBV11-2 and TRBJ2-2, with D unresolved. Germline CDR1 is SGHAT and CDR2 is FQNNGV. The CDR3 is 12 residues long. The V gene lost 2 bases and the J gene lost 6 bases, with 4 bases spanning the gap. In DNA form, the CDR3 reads TGTGCCAGCAGCTTACCCTCCGGGGAGCTGTTTTTT. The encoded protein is CASSLPSGELFF.

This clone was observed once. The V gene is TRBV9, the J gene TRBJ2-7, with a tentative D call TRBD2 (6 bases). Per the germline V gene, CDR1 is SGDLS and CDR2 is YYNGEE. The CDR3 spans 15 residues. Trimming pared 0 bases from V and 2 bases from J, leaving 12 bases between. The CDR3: CASSVENGRTYEQYF. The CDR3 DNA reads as TGTGCCAGCAGCGTAGAAAACGGGAGAACCTACGAGCAGTACTTC.

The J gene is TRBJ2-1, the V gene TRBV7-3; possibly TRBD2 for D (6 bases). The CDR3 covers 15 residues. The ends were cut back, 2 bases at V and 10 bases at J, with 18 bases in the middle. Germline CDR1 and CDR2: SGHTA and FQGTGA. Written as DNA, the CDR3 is TGTGCCAGCAGCTTACAGTCAGGGAGGTTAGGGGAGCAGTTCTTC. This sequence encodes CASSLQSGRLGEQFF.

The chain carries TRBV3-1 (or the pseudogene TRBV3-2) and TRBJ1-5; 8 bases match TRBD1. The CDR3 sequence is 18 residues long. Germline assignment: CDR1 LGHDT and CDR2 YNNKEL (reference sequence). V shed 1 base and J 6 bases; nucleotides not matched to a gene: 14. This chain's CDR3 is CASSQGIGRQGAGQPQHF. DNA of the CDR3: TGTGCCAGCAGCCAAGGAATCGGGAGGCAGGGGGCAGGTCAGCCCCAGCATTTT.

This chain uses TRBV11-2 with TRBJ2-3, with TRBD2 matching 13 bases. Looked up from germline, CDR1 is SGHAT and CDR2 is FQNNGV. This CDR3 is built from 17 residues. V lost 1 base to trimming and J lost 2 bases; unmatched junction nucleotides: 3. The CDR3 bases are TGTGCCAGCAGCTTAGGACTAGCGGGGGGCTACACAGATACGCAGTATTTT. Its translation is CASSLGLAGGYTDTQYF.

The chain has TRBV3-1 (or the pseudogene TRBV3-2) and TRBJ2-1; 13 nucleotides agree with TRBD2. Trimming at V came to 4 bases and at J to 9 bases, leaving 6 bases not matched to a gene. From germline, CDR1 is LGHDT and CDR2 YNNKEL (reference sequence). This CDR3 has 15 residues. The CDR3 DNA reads TGTGCCAGCAGCCCACTAGCGGGGGGGCAGGTTGAGCAGTTCTTC. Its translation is CASSPLAGGQVEQFF.

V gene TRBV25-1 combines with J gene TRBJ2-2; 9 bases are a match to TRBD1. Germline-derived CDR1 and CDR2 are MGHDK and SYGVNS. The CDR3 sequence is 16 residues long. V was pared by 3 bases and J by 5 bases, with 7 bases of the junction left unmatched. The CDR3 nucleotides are TGTGCCAGCAGTGACCCGGGACAGGGAGTAACCGGGGAGCTGTTTTTT. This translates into CASSDPGQGVTGELFF.

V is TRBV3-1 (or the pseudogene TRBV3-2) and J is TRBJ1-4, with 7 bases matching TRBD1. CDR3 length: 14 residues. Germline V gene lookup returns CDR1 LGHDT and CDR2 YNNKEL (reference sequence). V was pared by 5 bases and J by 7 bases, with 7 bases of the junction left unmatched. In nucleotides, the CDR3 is TGTGCCAGCAGCACTCGACAGGGACTTGAAAAACTGTTTTTT. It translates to CASSTRQGLEKLFF.

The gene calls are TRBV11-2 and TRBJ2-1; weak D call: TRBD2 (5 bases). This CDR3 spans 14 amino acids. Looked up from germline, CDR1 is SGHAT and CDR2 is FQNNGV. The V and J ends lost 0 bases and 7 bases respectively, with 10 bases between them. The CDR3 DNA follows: TGTGCCAGCAGCTTAGAAAGGACGGGAAATGAGCAGTTCTTC. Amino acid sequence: CASSLERTGNEQFF.

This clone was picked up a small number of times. In DNA, the CDR3 is TGTGCCAGCAGCTCGACGGGACTAGCGGGAGGACTTGAGTTCTTC. This codes for CASSSTGLAGGLEFF. The chain is built from TRBV5-6 and TRBJ2-1, with TRBD2 matching 15 bases. The CDR3 covers 15 residues. The germline V gene has CDR1 SGHDT and CDR2 YYEEEE. The trim removed 3 bases at V and 14 bases at J, leaving 9 bases unmatched.

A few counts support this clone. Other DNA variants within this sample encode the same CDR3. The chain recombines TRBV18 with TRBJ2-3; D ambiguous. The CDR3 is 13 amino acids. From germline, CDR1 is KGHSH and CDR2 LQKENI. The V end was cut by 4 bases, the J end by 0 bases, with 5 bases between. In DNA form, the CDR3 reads TGTGCCAGCTCACGTCGTAGCACAGATACGCAGTATTTT. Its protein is CASSRRSTDTQYF. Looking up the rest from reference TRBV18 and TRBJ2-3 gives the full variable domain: NAGVMQNPRHLVRRRGQEARLRCSPMKGHSHVYWYRQLPEEGLKFMVYLQKENIIDESGMPKERFSAEFPKEGPSILRIQQVVRGDSAAYFCASSRRSTDTQYFGPGTRLTVL.

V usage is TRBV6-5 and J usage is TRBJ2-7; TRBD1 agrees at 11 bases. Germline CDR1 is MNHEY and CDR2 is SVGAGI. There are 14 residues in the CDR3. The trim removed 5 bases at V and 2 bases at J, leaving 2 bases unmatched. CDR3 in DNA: TGTGCCAGCAGTCGGGGACAGGGGGCCTACGAGCAGTACGTC. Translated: CASSRGQGAYEQYV.

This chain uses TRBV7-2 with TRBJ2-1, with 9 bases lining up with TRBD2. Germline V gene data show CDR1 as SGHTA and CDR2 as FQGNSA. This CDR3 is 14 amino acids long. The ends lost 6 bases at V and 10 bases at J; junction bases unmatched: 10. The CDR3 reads CASSRRGGLREQFF. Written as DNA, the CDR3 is TGTGCCAGCAGTCGGCGGGGGGGCTTAAGGGAGCAGTTCTTC.

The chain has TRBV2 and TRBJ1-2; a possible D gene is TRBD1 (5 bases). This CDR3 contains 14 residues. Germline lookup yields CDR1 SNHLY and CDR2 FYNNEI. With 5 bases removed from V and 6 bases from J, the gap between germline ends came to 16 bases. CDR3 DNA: TGTGCCAGCAGTATACAGCAGGGTTCCCATGGCTACACCTTC. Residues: CASSIQQGSHGYTF.

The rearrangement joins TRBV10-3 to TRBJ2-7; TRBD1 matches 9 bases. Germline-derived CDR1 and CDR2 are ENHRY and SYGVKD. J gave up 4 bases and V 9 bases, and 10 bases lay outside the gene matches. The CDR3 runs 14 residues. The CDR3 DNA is TGTGCCATACACCCCGGGACAGGGAGTTACGAGCAGTACTTC. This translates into CAIHPGTGSYEQYF.

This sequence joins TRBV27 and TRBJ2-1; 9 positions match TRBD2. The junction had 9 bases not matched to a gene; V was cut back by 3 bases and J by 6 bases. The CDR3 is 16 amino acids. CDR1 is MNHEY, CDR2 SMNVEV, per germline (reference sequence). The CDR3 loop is CASSFASGILRNEQFF. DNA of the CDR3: TGTGCCAGCAGTTTCGCTAGCGGGATACTCCGCAATGAGCAGTTCTTC.

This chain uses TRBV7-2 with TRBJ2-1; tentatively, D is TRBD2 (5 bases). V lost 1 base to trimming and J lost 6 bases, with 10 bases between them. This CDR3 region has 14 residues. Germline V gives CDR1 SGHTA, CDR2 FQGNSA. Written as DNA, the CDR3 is TGTGCCAGCAGCTTAGTTCTCCTAGCCAATGAGCAGTTCTTC. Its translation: CASSLVLLANEQFF.

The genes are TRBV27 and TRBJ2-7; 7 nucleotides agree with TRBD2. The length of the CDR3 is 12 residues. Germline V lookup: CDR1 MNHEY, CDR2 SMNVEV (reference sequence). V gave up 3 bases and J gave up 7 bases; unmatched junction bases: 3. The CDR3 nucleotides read TGTGCCAGCAGTTTCCCGCGGGGGGAGCAGTACTTC. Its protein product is CASSFPRGEQYF.

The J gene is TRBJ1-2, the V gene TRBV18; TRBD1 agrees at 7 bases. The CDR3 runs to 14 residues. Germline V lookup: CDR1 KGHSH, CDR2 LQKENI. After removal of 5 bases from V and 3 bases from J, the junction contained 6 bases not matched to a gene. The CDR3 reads CASSFGQEDYGYTF. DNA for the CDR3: TGTGCCAGCTCATTTGGACAGGAAGACTATGGCTACACCTTC.